Each of the 9 T cell receptor beta chains below was sequenced from the same sample in a study of shared clonotypes between healthy human individuals. Repertoires were generated with immunoSEQ multiplex PCR, while TCRdb's copy carries only in-frame clones and drops some. The profile shows 950,000 to 1,100,000 clones, 70% to 80% of them singletons. The sample comprised memory CD4+ T cells sorted from blood. Subset of the sample: CD45RA-negative fraction. These receptors were taken from a man aged 18 to 29 in good health.

The table lists this clone with many counts. V gene TRBV6-1 combines with J gene TRBJ1-1; D gene unclear. This CDR3 spans 15 amino acids. Germline CDR1 is MNHNS and CDR2 is SASEGT. V shed 3 bases and J shed 2 bases, with 13 bases lying between them. DNA for the CDR3: TGTGCCAGCAGTGAGATTAGTTTGGGTAACACTGAAGCTTTCTTT. This encodes CASSEISLGNTEAFF.

V gene TRBV5-8 combines with J gene TRBJ2-1, with D hard to call. The CDR3 runs 14 residues. The ends were cut back, 7 bases at V and 3 bases at J, with 14 bases in the middle. In germline, CDR1 is SGHTS, CDR2 YDEGEE. The CDR3 sequence is CASDRGPGYNEQFF. CDR3 DNA sequence: TGTGCCAGCGACCGCGGACCAGGCTACAATGAGCAGTTCTTC. The entire variable domain, with the rest obtained from reference TRBV5-8 and TRBJ2-1, is as follows: EAGVTQSPTHLIKTRGQQATLRCSPISGHTSVYWYQQALGLGLQFLLWYDEGEERNRGNFPPRFSGRQFPNYSSELNVNALELEDSALYLCASDRGPGYNEQFFGPGTRLTVL.

The chain couples TRBV5-1 to TRBJ2-2; D gene uncertain. V was cut by 3 bases and J by 7 bases, with 7 bases left in between. Germline lookup yields CDR1 SGHRS and CDR2 YFSETQ. The CDR3 has 12 residues. The CDR3 region is CASSWEIGELFF. CDR3 nucleotides: TGCGCCAGCAGCTGGGAAATCGGGGAGCTGTTTTTT.

There are a few counts of this clone. The genes are TRBV5-1 and TRBJ1-1, with D possibly being TRBD1 (5 bases). The CDR3 is 13 amino acids. V was shortened by 2 bases and J by 5 bases, with 10 bases between the two germline ends. Germline CDR1 is SGHRS and CDR2 is YFSETQ. The CDR3 is CASSFWGDTEAFF. As DNA, the CDR3 is TGCGCCAGCAGCTTCTGGGGGGATACTGAAGCTTTCTTT.

The J gene is TRBJ1-6, the V gene TRBV6-1; 9 bases are a match to TRBD1. Per the germline V gene, CDR1 is MNHNS and CDR2 is SASEGT. This CDR3 is built from 17 residues. V trimming: 4 bases; J trimming: 0 bases; junction bases outside the gene matches: 4. The CDR3, as DNA: TGTGCCAGCAGTGGAGGGACAGGGAGCTCCTATAATTCACCCCTCCACTTT. Protein product: CASSGGTGSSYNSPLHF.

Written as DNA, the CDR3 is TGTGCCAGCAGCTTAACAGGAGGAGGCAATGAGCAGTTCTTC. Translating it yields CASSLTGGGNEQFF. The gene calls are TRBV7-9 and TRBJ2-1; D possibly matches TRBD1 or TRBD2 (5 bases each). Germline CDR1 reads SEHNR; CDR2 reads FQNEAQ (reference sequence). Trimming shortened V by 2 bases and J by 6 bases, and 11 bases separated the two germline ends. The CDR3 is 14 amino acids.

The J gene is TRBJ2-1, the V gene TRBV5-8; 8 bases map to TRBD1. CDR1 is SGHTS, CDR2 YDEGEE, per germline. The CDR3 length is 11 residues. Germline trimming cut 4 bases from V and 12 bases from J; bases unmatched to any gene: 3. CDR3 coding DNA: TGTGCCAGCAGCCGACAGGGGTCGCAGTTCTTC. Its protein is CASSRQGSQFF.

V and J are TRBV2 and TRBJ1-1; D not certain. V gave up 9 bases and J gave up 3 bases, with 14 bases separating them. CDR1 is SNHLY, CDR2 FYNNEI, per germline. This CDR3 region has 13 residues. CDR3 bases: TGTGCCAGTCAAAGGTCTGCGTACACTGAAGCTTTCTTT. Translating gives CASQRSAYTEAFF.

The chain carries TRBV30 and TRBJ2-1; D uncertain. The CDR3 extends over 12 amino acids. Germline CDR1 is GTSNPN and CDR2 is SVGIG (reference sequence). Trimming stripped 8 bases from V and 4 bases from J, with 12 bases between. The DNA of the CDR3 is TGTGCCATGGAGCAGGCGTACAATGAGCAGTTCTTC. Amino acid sequence: CAMEQAYNEQFF.